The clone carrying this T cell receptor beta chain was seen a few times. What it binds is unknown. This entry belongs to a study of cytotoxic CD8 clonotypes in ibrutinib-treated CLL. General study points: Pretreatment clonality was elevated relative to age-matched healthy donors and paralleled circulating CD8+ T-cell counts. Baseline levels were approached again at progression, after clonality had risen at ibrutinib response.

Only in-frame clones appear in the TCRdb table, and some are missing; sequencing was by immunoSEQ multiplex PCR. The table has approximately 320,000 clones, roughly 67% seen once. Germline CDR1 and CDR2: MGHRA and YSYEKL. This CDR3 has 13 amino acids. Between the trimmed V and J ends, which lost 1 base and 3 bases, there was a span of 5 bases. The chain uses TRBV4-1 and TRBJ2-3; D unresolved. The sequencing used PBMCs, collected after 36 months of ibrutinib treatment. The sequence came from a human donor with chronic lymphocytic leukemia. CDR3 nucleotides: TGCGCCAGCAGCCAAGTACAAACAGATACGCAGTATTTT. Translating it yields CASSQVQTDTQYF.